The next 18 T cell receptor beta chains were all read from a single sample in a study of blood T cell repertoires in COVID-19. TCRdb's table, derived via immunoSEQ multiplex PCR, lists solely in-frame clones and lacks some. Of 19,000 or so clones in the sample, around 89% were seen once. The sequencing input was peripheral blood. The receptors come from a man in his 70s with active COVID-19.

V gene TRBV5-5 combines with J gene TRBJ2-2, with D possibly being TRBD2 (6 bases). Germline V gene sequence: CDR1 SGHKS, CDR2 YYEKEE (reference sequence). This CDR3 region has 15 residues. Trimming took off 3 bases at V and 7 bases at J, with 16 bases between the two ends. This CDR3 reads CASSWGERVLGELFF. CDR3 in DNA: TGTGCCAGCAGCTGGGGAGAGCGGGTTCTCGGGGAGCTGTTTTTT.

CDR3 amino acids: CASSGDFTYEQYF. The CDR3, as DNA: TGCGCCAGCAGCGGCGACTTCACCTACGAGCAGTACTTC. The chain carries TRBV5-1 and TRBJ2-7; D unclear. The CDR3 length is 13 residues. Germline lookup yields CDR1 SGHRS and CDR2 YFSETQ. The V gene lost 4 bases and the J gene lost 2 bases, with 10 bases spanning the gap.

The V call is TRBV7-2, the J call TRBJ2-1; 9 bases line up with TRBD1. Germline assignment: CDR1 SGHTA and CDR2 FQGNSA. V was clipped by 3 bases and J by 4 bases; unmatched bases: 4. The CDR3 runs 15 residues. In nucleotides, the CDR3 is TGTGCCAGCAGCTTGGTGACAGGGGGGTACAATGAGCAGTTCTTC. Translation: CASSLVTGGYNEQFF. Complete variable domain (other parts from reference TRBV7-2 and TRBJ2-1): GAGVSQSPSNKVTEKGKDVELRCDPISGHTALYWYRQSLGQGLEFLIYFQGNSAPDKSGLPSDRFSAERTGGSVSTLTIQRTQQEDSAVYLCASSLVTGGYNEQFFGPGTRLTVL.

The rearrangement joins TRBV6-4 to TRBJ1-3; D may be TRBD1 (5 bases). CDR1 and CDR2 from the germline V gene are MRHNA and SNTAGT. Deletions cut 4 bases from V and 3 bases from J, with 7 bases between. This CDR3 comprises 13 residues. The CDR3 nucleotides are TGTGCCAGCAGTGCAGGGCTTGGAAACACCATATATTTT. Protein: CASSAGLGNTIYF.

This clone was seen only a few times. The chain carries TRBV6-5 and TRBJ1-1; 8 bases are a match to TRBD1. V shed 6 bases, J shed 6 bases, and the junction held 6 bases outside the gene matches. The CDR3 is made up of 13 amino acids. CDR1 is MNHEY, CDR2 SVGAGI, per germline. CDR3 sequence: CASRPGGDSEAFF. CDR3 in DNA: TGTGCCAGCAGGCCAGGGGGCGATTCTGAAGCTTTCTTT.

This clone was detected only once. This chain joins TRBV9 and TRBJ2-3, with D perhaps TRBD1 (5 bases). Trimming removed 0 bases from V and 4 bases from J, with 12 bases in between. The CDR3 loop spans 15 amino acids. Germline V lookup: CDR1 SGDLS, CDR2 YYNGEE. CDR3 residues: CASSVGQGASDTQYF. In nucleotides, the CDR3 is TGTGCCAGCAGCGTAGGGCAGGGTGCATCAGATACGCAGTATTTT.

The chain is built from TRBV30 and TRBJ2-7; no reliable D call. CDR1 and CDR2 (germline): GTSNPN, SVGIG (reference sequence). V lost 1 base, J lost 2 bases, and 12 bases lay in between. This CDR3 comprises 14 residues. The CDR3 DNA reads TGTGCCTGGAGTGGCCAGAACGTGCCCTACGAGCAGTACTTC. Translation gives CAWSGQNVPYEQYF.

The chain combines TRBV11-2 with TRBJ2-7, with 10 positions matching TRBD2. In germline, CDR1 is SGHAT, CDR2 FQNNGV. With 6 bases clipped from V and 7 bases from J, the junction kept 9 bases outside the gene matches. This CDR3 contains 14 residues. CDR3 nucleotide sequence: TGTGCCAGCAGTATAAGCGGGAGGGCCGGGGAGCAGTACTTC. Protein: CASSISGRAGEQYF.

The chain couples TRBV2 to TRBJ2-1; tentative D call: TRBD1 (5 bases). Germline CDR1 is SNHLY and CDR2 is FYNNEI. V lost 11 bases, J lost 8 bases, and 13 bases lay in between. The CDR3 contains 11 residues. CDR3 DNA sequence: TGTGCCGACAGTCGGTCCGATGAGCAGTTCTTC. It codes for CADSRSDEQFF.

This chain uses TRBV18 with TRBJ2-5; 7 bases are shared with TRBD1. The CDR3 totals 15 residues. Germline CDR1 reads KGHSH; CDR2 reads LQKENI. V gave up 4 bases and J gave up 3 bases; unmatched junction bases: 8. In DNA, the CDR3 is TGTGCCAGCTCACGTTTCGGGACAGCAGAAGAGACCCAGTACTTC. It is translated as CASSRFGTAEETQYF. Looking up the rest from reference TRBV18 and TRBJ2-5 gives the full variable domain: NAGVMQNPRHLVRRRGQEARLRCSPMKGHSHVYWYRQLPEEGLKFMVYLQKENIIDESGMPKERFSAEFPKEGPSILRIQQVVRGDSAAYFCASSRFGTAEETQYFGPGTRLLVL.

This chain links TRBV5-6 with TRBJ2-5; weak D call: TRBD1 (6 bases). The CDR3 is made up of 13 amino acids. The germline gives CDR1 SGHDT, CDR2 YYEEEE. Trimming removed 4 bases at V and 2 bases at J, with 9 bases between. The chain's CDR3 is CASSHRDQETQYF. CDR3 coding DNA: TGTGCCAGCAGCCACAGGGATCAAGAGACCCAGTACTTC.

The chain is built from TRBV5-4 and TRBJ1-2; D might be TRBD1 (6 bases). V shed 2 bases and J shed 2 bases, with 13 bases lying between them. The CDR3 has 15 residues. Germline CDR1 is SGHNT and CDR2 is YYREEE (reference sequence). Here the CDR3 DNA reads TGTGCCAGCAGCTTTGGCAGGGGCGGAAACTATGGCTACACCTTC. Translating gives CASSFGRGGNYGYTF.

The J gene is TRBJ2-2, the V gene TRBV5-8; D gene ambiguous. This CDR3 region has 16 residues. Per the germline V gene, CDR1 is SGHTS and CDR2 is YDEGEE. V was shortened by 2 bases and J by 6 bases, with 17 bases between the two germline ends. The chain's CDR3 is CASSFKRSGKAGELFF. CDR3 in DNA: TGTGCCAGCAGCTTTAAAAGATCGGGTAAAGCCGGGGAGCTGTTTTTT.

The rearrangement joins TRBV5-6 to TRBJ1-1, with D uncertain. V was shortened by 2 bases and J by 0 bases, with 8 bases between the two germline ends. The germline gives CDR1 SGHDT, CDR2 YYEEEE. The CDR3 contains 14 residues. The CDR3 DNA reads as TGTGCCAGCAGCTTTGCACTCATGAACACTGAAGCTTTCTTT. Protein product: CASSFALMNTEAFF.

CDR3 amino acids: CASSPTGGETQYF. CDR3 nucleotide sequence: TGTGCCAGCAGCCCGACAGGGGGAGAGACCCAGTACTTC. The rearrangement uses TRBV11-1 and TRBJ2-5; TRBD1 aligns across 9 bases. The CDR3 extends over 13 amino acids. V lost 5 bases, J lost 4 bases, and 2 bases stayed unmatched. Looked up from germline, CDR1 is SGHAT and CDR2 is FQDESV (reference sequence).

The chain couples TRBV2 to TRBJ1-4, with 12 bases aligning to TRBD1. Germline loops: CDR1 SNHLY, CDR2 FYNNEI. The CDR3 has 15 residues. V lost 8 bases, J lost 3 bases, and 4 bases stayed unmatched. CDR3 amino acids: CASGGQGAPNEKLFF. As DNA, the CDR3 is TGTGCCAGCGGGGGACAGGGGGCACCTAATGAAAAACTGTTTTTT. Full variable domain (missing parts from reference TRBV2 and TRBJ1-4): EPEVTQTPSHQVTQMGQEVILRCVPISNHLYFYWYRQILGQKVEFLVSFYNNEISEKSEIFDDQFSVERPDGSNFTLKIRSTKLEDSAMYFCASGGQGAPNEKLFFGSGTQLSVL.

The chain combines TRBV9 with TRBJ1-5, with 11 nucleotides matching TRBD1. Looked up from germline, CDR1 is SGDLS and CDR2 is YYNGEE. The CDR3 has 23 amino acids. CDR3 in amino acids: CAPGPVLTKSGTGGYGSNQPQHF. In DNA, the CDR3 is TGTGCTCCCGGACCCGTACTTACTAAATCCGGGACAGGGGGATATGGTAGCAATCAGCCCCAGCATTTT. The full variable domain, with the rest looked up from reference TRBV9 and TRBJ1-5, is DSGVTQTPKHLITATGQRVTLRCSPRSGDLSVYWYQQSLDQGLQFLIQYYNGEERAKGNILERFSAQQFPDLHSELNLSSLELGDSALYFCAPGPVLTKSGTGGYGSNQPQHFGDGTRLSIL.

This sequence joins TRBV19 and TRBJ1-2; D may be TRBD1 (6 bases). Germline values: CDR1 LNHDA, CDR2 SQIVND (reference sequence). The V gene lost 9 bases and the J gene lost 7 bases, with 21 bases spanning the gap. This CDR3 comprises 14 residues. The CDR3: CASSLDRWLFGYTF. The CDR3 DNA reads as TGTGCCAGCTCCCTGGACAGATGGCTGTTTGGCTACACCTTC.